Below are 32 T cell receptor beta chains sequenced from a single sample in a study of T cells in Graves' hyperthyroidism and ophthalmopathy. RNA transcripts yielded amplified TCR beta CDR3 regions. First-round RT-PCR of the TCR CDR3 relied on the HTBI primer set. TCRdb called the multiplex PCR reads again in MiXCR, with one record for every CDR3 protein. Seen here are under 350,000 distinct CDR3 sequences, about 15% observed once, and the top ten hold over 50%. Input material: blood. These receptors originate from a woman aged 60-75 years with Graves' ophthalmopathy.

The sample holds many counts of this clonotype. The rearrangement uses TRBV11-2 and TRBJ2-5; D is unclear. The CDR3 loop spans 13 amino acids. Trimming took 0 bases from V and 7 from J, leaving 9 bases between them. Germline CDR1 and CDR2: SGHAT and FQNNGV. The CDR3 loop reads CASSLDQSRTQYF. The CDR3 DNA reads TGTGCCAGCAGCTTAGATCAGAGCCGGACCCAGTACTTC.

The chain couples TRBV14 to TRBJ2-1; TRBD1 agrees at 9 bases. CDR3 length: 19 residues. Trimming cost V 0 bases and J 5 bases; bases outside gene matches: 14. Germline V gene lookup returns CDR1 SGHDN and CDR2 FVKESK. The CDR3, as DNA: TGTGCCAGCAGCCAAGATTGGGGTGGGGTGACAGGGGGGAACAATGAGCAGTTCTTC. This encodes CASSQDWGGVTGGNNEQFF.

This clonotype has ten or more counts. CDR3 in DNA: TGCGCCAGCAGCTTGGTCCCGTTGGACAGTGAGCAGTTCTTC. It translates to CASSLVPLDSEQFF. J is TRBJ2-1 and V is TRBV5-1, with D possibly matching TRBD1 (6 bases). The V gene lost 0 bases and the J gene lost 9 bases, with 13 bases spanning the gap. The V gene's germline CDR1 is SGHRS and CDR2 YFSETQ. The CDR3 has 14 amino acids.

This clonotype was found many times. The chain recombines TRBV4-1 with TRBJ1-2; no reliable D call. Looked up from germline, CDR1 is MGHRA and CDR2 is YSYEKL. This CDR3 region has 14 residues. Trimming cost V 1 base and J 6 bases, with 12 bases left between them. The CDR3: CASSQVDGRDGYTF. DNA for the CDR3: TGCGCCAGCAGCCAAGTGGACGGCCGAGATGGCTACACCTTC.

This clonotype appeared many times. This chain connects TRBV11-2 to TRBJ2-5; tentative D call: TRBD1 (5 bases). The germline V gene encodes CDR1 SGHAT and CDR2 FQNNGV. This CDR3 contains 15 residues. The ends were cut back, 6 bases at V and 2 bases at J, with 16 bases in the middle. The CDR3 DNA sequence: TGTGCCAGCAGTTATAGGGGCAGGGATCAAGAGACCCAGTACTTC. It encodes CASSYRGRDQETQYF.

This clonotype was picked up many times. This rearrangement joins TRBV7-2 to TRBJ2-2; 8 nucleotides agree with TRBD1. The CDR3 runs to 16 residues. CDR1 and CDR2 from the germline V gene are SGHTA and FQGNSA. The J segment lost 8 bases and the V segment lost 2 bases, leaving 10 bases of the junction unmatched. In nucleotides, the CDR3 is TGTGCCAGCAGCTTACAGGGGGCTAGGGTACCTGGGGAGCTGTTTTTT. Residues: CASSLQGARVPGELFF.

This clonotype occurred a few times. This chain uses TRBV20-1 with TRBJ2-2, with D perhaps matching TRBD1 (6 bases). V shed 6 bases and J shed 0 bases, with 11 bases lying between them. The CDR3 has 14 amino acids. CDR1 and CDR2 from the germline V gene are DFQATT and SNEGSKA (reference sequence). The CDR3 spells CSATRTANTGELFF. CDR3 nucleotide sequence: TGCAGTGCCACTCGGACAGCGAACACCGGGGAGCTGTTTTTT.

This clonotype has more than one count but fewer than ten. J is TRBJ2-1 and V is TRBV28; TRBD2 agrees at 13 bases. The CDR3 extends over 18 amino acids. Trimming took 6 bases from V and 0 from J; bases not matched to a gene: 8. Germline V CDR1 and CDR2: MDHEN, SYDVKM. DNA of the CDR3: TGTGCCAGCAGAGGGGGACTAGCGGGAAGGTCCTCCTACAATGAGCAGTTCTTC. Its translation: CASRGGLAGRSSYNEQFF. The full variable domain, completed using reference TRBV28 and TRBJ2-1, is DVKVTQSSRYLVKRTGEKVFLECVQDMDHENMFWYRQDPGLGLRLIYFSYDVKMKEKGDIPEGYSVSREKKERFSLILESASTNQTSMYLCASRGGLAGRSSYNEQFFGPGTRLTVL.

The CDR3 here is CASSLAGTTLAKNIQYF. CDR3 in DNA: TGCGCCAGCAGCTTGGCCGGGACAACGCTAGCCAAAAACATTCAGTACTTC. The chain links TRBV5-1 to TRBJ2-4; tentatively, D is TRBD1 (6 bases). This CDR3 has 17 residues. V was cut by 0 bases and J by 0 bases, with 13 bases left in between. Germline CDR1 SGHRS, CDR2 YFSETQ.

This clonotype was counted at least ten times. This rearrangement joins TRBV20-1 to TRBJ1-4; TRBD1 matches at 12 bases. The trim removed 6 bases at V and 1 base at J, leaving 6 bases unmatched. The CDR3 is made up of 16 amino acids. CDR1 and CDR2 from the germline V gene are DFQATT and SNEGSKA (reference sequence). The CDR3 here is CSAQGQGAQTNEKLFF. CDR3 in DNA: TGCAGTGCCCAGGGACAGGGGGCGCAAACTAATGAAAAACTGTTTTTT.

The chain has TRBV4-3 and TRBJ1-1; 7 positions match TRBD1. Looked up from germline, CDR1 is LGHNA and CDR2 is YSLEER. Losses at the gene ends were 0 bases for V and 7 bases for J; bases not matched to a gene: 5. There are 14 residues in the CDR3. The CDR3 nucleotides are TGCGCCAGCAGCCAAGATTTACGGGACAGTGAAGCTTTCTTT. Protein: CASSQDLRDSEAFF.

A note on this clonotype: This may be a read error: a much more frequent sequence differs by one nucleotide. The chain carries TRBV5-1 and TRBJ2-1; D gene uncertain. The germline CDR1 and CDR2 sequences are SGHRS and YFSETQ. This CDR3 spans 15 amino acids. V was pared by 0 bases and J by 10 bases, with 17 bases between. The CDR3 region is CASSLGNGFSGEQFF. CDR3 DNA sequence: TGCGCCAGCAGCTTGGGGAACGGCTTTTCAGGAGAGCAGTTCTTC.

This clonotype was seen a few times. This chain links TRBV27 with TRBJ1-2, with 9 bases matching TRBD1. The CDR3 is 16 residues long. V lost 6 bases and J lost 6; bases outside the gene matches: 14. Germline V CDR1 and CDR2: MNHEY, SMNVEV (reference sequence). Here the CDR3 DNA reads TGTGCCAGCAGCCGATTTGAACAGGGGGCTTCAGATGGCTACACCTTC. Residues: CASSRFEQGASDGYTF.

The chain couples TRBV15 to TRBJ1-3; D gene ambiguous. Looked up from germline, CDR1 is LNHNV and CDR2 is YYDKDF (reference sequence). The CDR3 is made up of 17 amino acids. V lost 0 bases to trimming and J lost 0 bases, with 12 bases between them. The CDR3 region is CATSRDRSGFSGNTIYF. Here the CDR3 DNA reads TGTGCCACCAGCAGAGATAGGTCGGGGTTCTCTGGAAACACCATATATTTT. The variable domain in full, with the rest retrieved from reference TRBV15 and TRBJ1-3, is DAMVIQNPRYQVTQFGKPVTLSCSQTLNHNVMYWYQQKSSQAPKLLFHYYDKDFNNEADTPDNFQSRRPNTSFCFLDIRSPGLGDTAMYLCATSRDRSGFSGNTIYFGEGSWLTVV.

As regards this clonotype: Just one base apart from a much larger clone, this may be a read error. CDR3 bases: TGCGCCAGCAGCAAAGAACTTTCAAAGGAGACCCAGTACTTC. Protein sequence: CASSKELSKETQYF. The rearrangement uses TRBV4-1 and TRBJ2-5; D is unresolved. The CDR3 has 14 amino acids. Germline values: CDR1 MGHRA, CDR2 YSYEKL.

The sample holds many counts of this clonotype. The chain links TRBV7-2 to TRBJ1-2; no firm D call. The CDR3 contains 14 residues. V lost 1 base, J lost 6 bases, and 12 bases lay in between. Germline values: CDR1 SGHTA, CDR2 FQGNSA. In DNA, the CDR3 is TGTGCCAGCAGCTTAGGGTCGGGAGGGAATGGCTACACCTTC. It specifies CASSLGSGGNGYTF.

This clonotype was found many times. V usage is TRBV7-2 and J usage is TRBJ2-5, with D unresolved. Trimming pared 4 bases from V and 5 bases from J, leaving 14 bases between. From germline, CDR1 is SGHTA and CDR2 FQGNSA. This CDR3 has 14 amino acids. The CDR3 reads CASSSPREFETQYF. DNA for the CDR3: TGTGCCAGCAGCTCCCCCCGAGAGTTCGAGACCCAGTACTTC.

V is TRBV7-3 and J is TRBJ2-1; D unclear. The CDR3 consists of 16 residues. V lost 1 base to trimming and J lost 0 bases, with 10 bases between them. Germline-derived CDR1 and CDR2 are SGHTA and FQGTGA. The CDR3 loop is CASSLKRATSYNEQFF. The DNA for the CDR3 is TGTGCCAGCAGCTTAAAGCGAGCCACCTCCTACAATGAGCAGTTCTTC.

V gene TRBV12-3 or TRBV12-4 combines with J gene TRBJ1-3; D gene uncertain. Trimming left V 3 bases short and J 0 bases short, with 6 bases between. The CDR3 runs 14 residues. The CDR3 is CASSFSISGNTIYF. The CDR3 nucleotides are TGTGCCAGCAGTTTTTCCATCTCTGGAAACACCATATATTTT.

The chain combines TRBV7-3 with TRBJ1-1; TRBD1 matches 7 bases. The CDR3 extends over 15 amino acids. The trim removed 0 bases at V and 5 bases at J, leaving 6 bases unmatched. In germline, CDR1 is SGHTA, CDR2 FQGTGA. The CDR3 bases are TGTGCCAGCAGCTTAACCGTGACAGGGATGACTGAAGCTTTCTTT. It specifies CASSLTVTGMTEAFF.

For the CDR3, the DNA is TGCAGTGCTAGAGGACCTGGCGGACAGTATAATTCACCCCTCCACTTT. This encodes CSARGPGGQYNSPLHF. V gene TRBV20-1 combines with J gene TRBJ1-6, with TRBD1 as a possible D gene (6 bases). The germline CDR1 and CDR2 sequences are DFQATT and SNEGSKA (reference sequence). V lost 1 base to trimming and J lost 4 bases, with 14 bases between them. This CDR3 has 16 residues.

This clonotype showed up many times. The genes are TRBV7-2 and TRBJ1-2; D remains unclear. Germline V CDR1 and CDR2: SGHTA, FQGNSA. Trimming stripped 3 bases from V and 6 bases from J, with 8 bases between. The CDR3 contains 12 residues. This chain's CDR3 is CASSFTRDGYTF. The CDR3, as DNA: TGTGCCAGCAGCTTCACGCGGGATGGCTACACCTTC.

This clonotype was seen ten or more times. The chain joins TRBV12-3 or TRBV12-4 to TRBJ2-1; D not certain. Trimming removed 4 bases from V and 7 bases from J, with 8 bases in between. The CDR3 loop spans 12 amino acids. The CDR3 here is CASSWAENEQFF. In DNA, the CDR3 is TGTGCCAGCAGTTGGGCCGAAAATGAGCAGTTCTTC.

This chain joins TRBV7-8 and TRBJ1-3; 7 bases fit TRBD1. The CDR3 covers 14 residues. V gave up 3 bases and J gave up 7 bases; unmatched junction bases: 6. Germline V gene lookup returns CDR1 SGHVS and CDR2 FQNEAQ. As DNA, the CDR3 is TGTGCCAGCAGCTTTGACAGGGCGGCTAACACCATATATTTT. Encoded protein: CASSFDRAANTIYF.

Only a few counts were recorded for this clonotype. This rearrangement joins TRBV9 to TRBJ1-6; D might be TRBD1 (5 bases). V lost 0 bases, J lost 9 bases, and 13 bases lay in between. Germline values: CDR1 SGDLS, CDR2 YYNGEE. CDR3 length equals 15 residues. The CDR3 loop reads CASSVVGGLSSPLHF. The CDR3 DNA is TGTGCCAGCAGCGTAGTGGGGGGACTGAGTTCACCCCTCCACTTT. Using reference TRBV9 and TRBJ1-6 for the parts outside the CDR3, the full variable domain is DSGVTQTPKHLITATGQRVTLRCSPRSGDLSVYWYQQSLDQGLQFLIQYYNGEERAKGNILERFSAQQFPDLHSELNLSSLELGDSALYFCASSVVGGLSSPLHFGNGTRLTVT.

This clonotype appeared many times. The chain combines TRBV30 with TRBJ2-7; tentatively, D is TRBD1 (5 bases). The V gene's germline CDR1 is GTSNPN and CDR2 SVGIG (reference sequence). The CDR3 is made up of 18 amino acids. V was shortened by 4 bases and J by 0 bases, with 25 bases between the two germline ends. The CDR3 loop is CAWMDPQAQLPPSYEQYF. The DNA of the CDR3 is TGTGCCTGGATGGACCCACAGGCACAGCTACCCCCCTCCTACGAGCAGTACTTC.

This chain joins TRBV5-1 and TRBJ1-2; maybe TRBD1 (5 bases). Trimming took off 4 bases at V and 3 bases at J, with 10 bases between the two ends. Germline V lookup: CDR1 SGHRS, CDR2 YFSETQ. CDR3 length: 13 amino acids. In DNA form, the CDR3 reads TGCGCCAGCAGCGTGACAGTCGACTATGGCTACACCTTC. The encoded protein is CASSVTVDYGYTF.

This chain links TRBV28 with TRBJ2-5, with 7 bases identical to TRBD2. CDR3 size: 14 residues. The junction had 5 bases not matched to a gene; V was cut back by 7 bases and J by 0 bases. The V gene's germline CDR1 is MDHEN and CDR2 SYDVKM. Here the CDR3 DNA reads TGTGCCAGCACACCCGGGGGGTACCAAGAGACCCAGTACTTC. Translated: CASTPGGYQETQYF. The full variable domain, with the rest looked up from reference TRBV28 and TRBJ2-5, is DVKVTQSSRYLVKRTGEKVFLECVQDMDHENMFWYRQDPGLGLRLIYFSYDVKMKEKGDIPEGYSVSREKKERFSLILESASTNQTSMYLCASTPGGYQETQYFGPGTRLLVL.

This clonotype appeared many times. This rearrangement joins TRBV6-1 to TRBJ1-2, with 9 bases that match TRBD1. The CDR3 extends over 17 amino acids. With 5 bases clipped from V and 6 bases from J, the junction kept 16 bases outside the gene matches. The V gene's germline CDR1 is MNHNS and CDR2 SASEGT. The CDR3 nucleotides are TGTGCCAGCAGTTCACGAACCTTACAGGGGGCAGAGGATGGCTACACCTTC. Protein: CASSSRTLQGAEDGYTF.

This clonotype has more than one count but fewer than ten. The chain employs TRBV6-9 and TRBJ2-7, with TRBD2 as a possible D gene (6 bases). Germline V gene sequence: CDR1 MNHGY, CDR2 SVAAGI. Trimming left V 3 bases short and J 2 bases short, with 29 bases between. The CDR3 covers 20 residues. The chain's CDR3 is CASSYSGRLGTRGVTYEQYF. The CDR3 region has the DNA TGTGCCAGCAGTTACAGTGGGAGGTTGGGGACCCGGGGAGTAACCTACGAGCAGTACTTC.

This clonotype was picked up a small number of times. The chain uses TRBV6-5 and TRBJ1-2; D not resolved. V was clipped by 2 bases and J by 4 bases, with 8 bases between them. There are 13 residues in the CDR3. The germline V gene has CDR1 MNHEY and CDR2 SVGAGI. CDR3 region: CASSYDWTYGYTF. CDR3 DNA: TGTGCCAGCAGTTACGACTGGACCTATGGCTACACCTTC.

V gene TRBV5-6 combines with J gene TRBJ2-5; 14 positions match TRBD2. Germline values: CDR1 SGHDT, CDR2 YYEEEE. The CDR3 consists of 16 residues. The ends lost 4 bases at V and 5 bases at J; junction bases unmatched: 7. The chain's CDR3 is CASSTGLAGGSETQYF. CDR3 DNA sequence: TGTGCCAGCAGCACAGGACTAGCGGGAGGTAGTGAGACCCAGTACTTC.